These 15 T cell receptor beta chains originate from one sample sequenced in a study of T cells in Graves' hyperthyroidism and ophthalmopathy. RNA transcripts yielded amplified TCR beta CDR3 regions. The HTBI primer set drove a first-round RT-PCR of the TCR CDR3. TCRdb processed the multiplex PCR reads anew with MiXCR; each CDR3 protein has one entry. The table shows around 350,000 distinct CDR3 sequences, with about 15% occurring only once. The material sequenced was blood. The receptors originated from a woman aged 30 to 39 with Graves' ophthalmopathy.

This clonotype was counted many times. The chain carries TRBV7-3 and TRBJ2-3; maybe TRBD2 (6 bases). V was clipped by 3 bases and J by 6 bases, with 10 bases between them. In germline, CDR1 is SGHTA, CDR2 FQGTGA. CDR3 length: 13 residues. The CDR3 region is CASSLGGEDTQYF. CDR3 coding DNA: TGTGCCAGCAGCTTGGGGGGAGAGGATACGCAGTATTTT.

The V call is TRBV5-6, the J call TRBJ1-3; D is uncertain. Germline V gene lookup returns CDR1 SGHDT and CDR2 YYEEEE. V shed 0 bases and J shed 4 bases, with 14 bases lying between them. The CDR3 runs to 16 residues. The CDR3 nucleotides are TGTGCCAGCAGCTTGGGAACTATCGGCCGAGGAAACACCATATATTTT. Protein sequence: CASSLGTIGRGNTIYF. Based on the CDR3 plus reference TRBV5-6 and TRBJ1-3, the full variable domain is DAGVTQSPTHLIKTRGQQVTLRCSPKSGHDTVSWYQQALGQGPQFIFQYYEEEERQRGNFPDRFSGHQFPNYSSELNVNALLLGDSALYLCASSLGTIGRGNTIYFGEGSWLTVV.

The table lists this clonotype with many counts. A read error is possible here, since a much larger clone lies one base away. The genes are TRBV7-3 and TRBJ1-1; D possibly corresponds to TRBD1 (6 bases). Trimming left V 2 bases short and J 3 bases short, with 7 bases between. CDR1 SGHTA and CDR2 FQGTGA come from the germline V gene. The CDR3 loop spans 13 amino acids. The CDR3 DNA is TGTGCCAGCAGCTTAGGACAGCACACTGAAGCTTTCTTT. It encodes CASSLGQHTEAFF.

There are many counts of this clonotype. The chain employs TRBV7-2 and TRBJ2-3; 7 nucleotides line up with TRBD2. V was clipped by 7 bases and J by 4 bases; unmatched bases: 8. The CDR3 is 14 amino acids. CDR1 and CDR2 (germline): SGHTA, FQGNSA. CDR3 protein: CASNSQRGADTQYF. The CDR3 DNA reads TGTGCCAGCAACTCACAGCGGGGTGCAGATACGCAGTATTTT.

This clonotype was seen at least ten times. This chain links TRBV20-1 with TRBJ2-3, with a tentative D call TRBD1 (6 bases). In germline, CDR1 is DFQATT, CDR2 SNEGSKA (reference sequence). Trimming cost V 6 bases and J 0 bases, with 22 bases left between them. The CDR3 runs to 17 residues. CDR3 sequence: CSAHGQHRIASTDTQYF. The CDR3 nucleotides read TGCAGTGCCCACGGACAGCATCGGATCGCTAGCACAGATACGCAGTATTTT.

This clonotype was observed a handful of times. The junction and the germline gene differ at one end; a read error may be behind it. The V gene is TRBV6-1, the J gene TRBJ1-1, with TRBD1 matching over 10 bases. The CDR3 length is 10 residues. Germline V gene lookup returns CDR1 MNHNS and CDR2 SASEGT. The CDR3 protein is CGTGAPEAFF. The CDR3 DNA reads as TGCGGGACAGGGGCCCCTGAAGCTTTCTTT.

This clonotype was recorded at least ten times. The V call is TRBV19, the J call TRBJ2-5, with D perhaps matching TRBD2 (5 bases). The CDR3 covers 15 residues. Germline V gives CDR1 LNHDA, CDR2 SQIVND (reference sequence). V was shortened by 4 bases and J by 4 bases, with 16 bases between the two germline ends. CDR3: CASSTRVGFIETQYF. The CDR3 DNA reads as TGTGCCAGTAGTACGAGGGTCGGGTTCATAGAGACCCAGTACTTC.

This clonotype came up many times. This chain joins TRBV7-9 and TRBJ2-5, with 12 bases that match TRBD2. Germline V gene sequence: CDR1 SEHNR, CDR2 FQNEAQ (reference sequence). Trimming took 6 bases from V and 1 from J; bases not matched to a gene: 6. The length of the CDR3 is 16 residues. This CDR3 is CASRSPGLAGQETQYF. DNA of the CDR3: TGTGCCAGCAGGTCTCCGGGACTAGCGGGCCAAGAGACCCAGTACTTC.

This clonotype was found many times. The chain employs TRBV2 and TRBJ2-3; tentative D call: TRBD1 (5 bases). The CDR3 contains 16 residues. Germline lookup yields CDR1 SNHLY and CDR2 FYNNEI. V gave up 2 bases and J gave up 5 bases, with 17 bases separating them. The CDR3 region has the DNA TGTGCCAGCAGTGAATCTTGGACACAAAAGGGAGATACGCAGTATTTT. Its translation: CASSESWTQKGDTQYF.

This clonotype was counted many times. The chain has TRBV30 and TRBJ2-1; 13 bases are a match to TRBD2. CDR1 and CDR2 (germline): GTSNPN, SVGIG (reference sequence). J lost 8 bases, V lost 0 bases, and 7 bases had no gene match. The CDR3 extends over 16 amino acids. The CDR3 nucleotides read TGTGCCTGGAGTGTACTGACTAGCGGGGGGCTCGATGAGCAGTTCTTC. It is translated as CAWSVLTSGGLDEQFF.

This clonotype appeared many times. This chain connects TRBV18 to TRBJ2-3; D is ambiguous. The germline V gene encodes CDR1 KGHSH and CDR2 LQKENI. The CDR3 totals 15 residues. Deletions cut 8 bases from V and 6 bases from J, with 21 bases between. The CDR3 coding sequence is TGTGCCAGCCCCAATGAGGAGTGGTTCGCCGATACGCAGTATTTT. Its protein product is CASPNEEWFADTQYF.

This clonotype was counted a few times. The chain couples TRBV20-1 to TRBJ1-2, with 8 nucleotides matching TRBD1. The germline gives CDR1 DFQATT, CDR2 SNEGSKA (reference sequence). The V gene end was trimmed by 3 bases and the J gene end by 4 bases; junction bases not matched to a gene: 10. The CDR3 loop spans 15 amino acids. CDR3 sequence reads: CSARFRAGGTYGYTF. The CDR3 DNA follows: TGCAGTGCTAGGTTTAGGGCAGGGGGCACCTATGGCTACACCTTC.

This clonotype was detected only a few times. The rearrangement joins TRBV20-1 to TRBJ1-3; 7 positions agree with TRBD1. Looked up from germline, CDR1 is DFQATT and CDR2 is SNEGSKA (reference sequence). J was trimmed by 4 bases and V by 5 bases; bases with no gene match: 8. CDR3 length: 14 amino acids. The CDR3 protein is CSAQRTGTGNTIYF. The CDR3 DNA follows: TGCAGTGCTCAAAGGACAGGTACAGGAAACACCATATATTTT.

This clonotype was observed many times. V is TRBV2 and J is TRBJ2-3; D might be TRBD2 (5 bases). Trimming removed 3 bases at V and 5 bases at J, with 12 bases between. Germline CDR1 reads SNHLY; CDR2 reads FYNNEI. The CDR3 length is 14 residues. CDR3 amino acids: CASSDPVGGDTQYF. CDR3 in DNA: TGTGCCAGCAGTGACCCCGTCGGAGGAGATACGCAGTATTTT. Full variable domain (rest looked up from reference TRBV2 and TRBJ2-3): EPEVTQTPSHQVTQMGQEVILRCVPISNHLYFYWYRQILGQKVEFLVSFYNNEISEKSEIFDDQFSVERPDGSNFTLKIRSTKLEDSAMYFCASSDPVGGDTQYFGPGTRLTVL.

This clonotype was counted ten times or more. The J gene is TRBJ1-2, the V gene TRBV7-9; a weak D match, TRBD1 (6 bases). The CDR3 has 15 residues. The V gene lost 1 base and the J gene lost 4 bases, with 13 bases spanning the gap. Looked up from germline, CDR1 is SEHNR and CDR2 is FQNEAQ (reference sequence). CDR3 amino acids: CASSLGGGVLYGYTF. CDR3 sequence (DNA): TGTGCCAGCAGCTTAGGCGGGGGCGTTCTCTATGGCTACACCTTC.